The 29 T cell receptor beta chains below were found in one sample sequenced in a study of cytomegalovirus exposure and HLA in healthy donors. The PCR made use of 60 Vbeta and 13 Jbeta primers. TCRdb keeps only in-frame clones here, not all; method: immunoSEQ multiplex PCR. Found here are over 130,000 clones, around 65% of them singletons; the top ten hold over 5%. Source material: PBMCs. All receptors derive from a woman aged 60-75 years in good health and CMV-seronegative.

This clone was counted a few times. V and J are TRBV6-6 and TRBJ2-5; 7 nucleotides agree with TRBD2. This CDR3 is 13 amino acids long. Germline V gives CDR1 MNHNY, CDR2 SVGAGI (reference sequence). After removal of 11 bases from V and 4 bases from J, the junction contained 10 bases not matched to a gene. In nucleotides, the CDR3 is TGTGCCTCCCGTGGGGGGAGGGGAGAGACCCAGTACTTC. Its translation: CASRGGRGETQYF.

Remarks on this clone: The sample carries other DNA sequences with the same CDR3. The chain links TRBV29-1 to TRBJ2-5; 11 nucleotides match TRBD1. This CDR3 has 13 amino acids. Looked up from germline, CDR1 is SQVTM and CDR2 is ANQGSEA. V gave up 6 bases and J gave up 5 bases; unmatched junction bases: 5. Here the CDR3 reads CSVGQGARETQYF. The CDR3 coding sequence is TGCAGCGTCGGACAGGGGGCGCGGGAGACCCAGTACTTC. The complete variable domain, with remaining parts taken from reference TRBV29-1 and TRBJ2-5, reads SAVISQKPSRDICQRGTSLTIQCQVDSQVTMMFWYRQQPGQSLTLIATANQGSEATYESGFVIDKFPISRPNLTFSTLTVSNMSPEDSSIYLCSVGQGARETQYFGPGTRLLVL.

This chain uses TRBV21-1 with TRBJ1-5. TRBV21-1 has pseudogene status. CDR3 length: 19 residues. CDR3 residues: CASSNHRSGAPGFPQPQHF. The DNA of the CDR3 is TGTGCCAGCAGCAATCATCGAAGCGGGGCTCCCGGGTTCCCTCAGCCCCAGCATTTT.

The DNA of the CDR3 is TGCAGCGTCGGACAGTCCAATCAGCCCCAGCATTTT. Translation: CSVGQSNQPQHF. The chain couples TRBV29-1 to TRBJ1-5, with a tentative D call TRBD1 (6 bases). Germline V gene sequence: CDR1 SQVTM, CDR2 ANQGSEA. The CDR3 sequence is 12 residues long. Trimming removed 6 bases at V and 3 bases at J, with 9 bases between. Based on the CDR3 plus reference TRBV29-1 and TRBJ1-5, the full variable domain is SAVISQKPSRDICQRGTSLTIQCQVDSQVTMMFWYRQQPGQSLTLIATANQGSEATYESGFVIDKFPISRPNLTFSTLTVSNMSPEDSSIYLCSVGQSNQPQHFGDGTRLSIL.

The chain links TRBV28 to TRBJ1-4; no clear D gene. The V and J ends lost 8 bases and 8 bases respectively, with 12 bases between them. Germline V lookup: CDR1 MDHEN, CDR2 SYDVKM. This CDR3 has 12 amino acids. The chain's CDR3 is CASGVEGEKLFF. DNA for the CDR3: TGTGCCAGCGGAGTGGAGGGCGAAAAACTGTTTTTT.

The chain carries TRBV19 and TRBJ2-2; maybe TRBD2 (5 bases). The germline CDR1 and CDR2 sequences are LNHDA and SQIVND (reference sequence). The CDR3 is 14 residues long. Trimming left V 3 bases short and J 6 bases short, with 11 bases between. The CDR3 spells CASSIRLAAGELFF. The CDR3 nucleotides read TGTGCCAGTAGTATCCGGCTAGCCGCCGGGGAGCTGTTTTTT.

With respect to this clone: At one of its ends the junction is not consistent with the germline gene, which may arise from a read error. The chain recombines TRBV6-1 with TRBJ2-7, with 9 bases identical to TRBD1. Germline CDR1 reads MNHNS; CDR2 reads SASEGT. CDR3 length equals 14 residues. CDR3 coding DNA: TGTGCCAGTAGTGCCGACAGGGGGTACTACGAGCAGTACTTC. It specifies CASSADRGYYEQYF.

The CDR3 loop is CASSRGGGSGELFF. DNA of the CDR3: TGTGCCAGCAGCCGCGGGGGCGGGAGCGGGGAGCTGTTTTTT. This rearrangement joins TRBV7-2 to TRBJ2-2, with TRBD2 as a possible D gene (7 bases). The V gene lost 5 bases and the J gene lost 7 bases, with 14 bases spanning the gap. This CDR3 is 14 amino acids long. Germline values: CDR1 SGHTA, CDR2 FQGNSA.

Note on this clone: Other DNA sequences in the sample encode the same CDR3. The CDR3 sequence: CASSLTGSGANVLTF. The CDR3 DNA sequence: TGTGCCAGCTCCCTGACAGGGTCTGGGGCCAACGTCCTGACTTTC. The V call is TRBV18, the J call TRBJ2-6; TRBD1 agrees at 7 bases. Germline V gene lookup returns CDR1 KGHSH and CDR2 LQKENI. The CDR3 is 15 amino acids. Losses at the gene ends were 6 bases for V and 1 base for J; bases not matched to a gene: 3. Combining the CDR3 with reference TRBV18 and TRBJ2-6 gives the whole variable domain NAGVMQNPRHLVRRRGQEARLRCSPMKGHSHVYWYRQLPEEGLKFMVYLQKENIIDESGMPKERFSAEFPKEGPSILRIQQVVRGDSAAYFCASSLTGSGANVLTFGAGSRLTVL.

This clone has a count of ten or more. The chain carries TRBV5-5 and TRBJ2-7, with 13 bases identical to TRBD2. This CDR3 is 16 amino acids long. Trimming took 4 bases from V and 3 from J; bases not matched to a gene: 7. Germline CDR1 is SGHKS and CDR2 is YYEKEE (reference sequence). For the CDR3, the DNA is TGTGCCAGCAGCCGCCGACTAGCGGGAGGACTCTACGAGCAGTACTTC. Translated, it gives CASSRRLAGGLYEQYF.

This clone has just a few counts. The V gene is TRBV7-9, the J gene TRBJ2-7, with 8 bases fitting TRBD1. Looked up from germline, CDR1 is SEHNR and CDR2 is FQNEAQ (reference sequence). The CDR3 has 15 amino acids. V lost 5 bases and J lost 5; bases outside the gene matches: 11. The CDR3 here is CASSPGTGLPHEQYF. The CDR3, as DNA: TGTGCCAGCAGCCCCGGGACAGGTCTTCCCCACGAGCAGTACTTC.

As to this clone: One end of the junction is discordant with germline, which a read error may explain. The chain combines TRBV5-4 with TRBJ1-2, with D hard to call. The CDR3 covers 13 residues. Germline V CDR1 and CDR2: SGHNT, YYREEE (reference sequence). The CDR3 nucleotides read TGTGCCAGCAGCAGAAGTGCTACCCTGAGCTACGCCTTC. Translated: CASSRSATLSYAF.

The genes are TRBV27 and TRBJ1-1; D uncertain. The V end lost 3 bases, the J end lost 1 base, and 9 bases lay between the germline ends. Per the germline V gene, CDR1 is MNHEY and CDR2 is SMNVEV (reference sequence). This CDR3 has 14 amino acids. The CDR3 spells CASSFSLRNTEAFF. The CDR3 DNA follows: TGTGCCAGCAGTTTTTCCCTACGGAACACTGAAGCTTTCTTT.

The V gene is TRBV5-4, the J gene TRBJ2-7, with a possible D match to TRBD1 (5 bases). The CDR3 runs to 13 residues. The germline V gene has CDR1 SGHNT and CDR2 YYREEE (reference sequence). The germline V and J ends were trimmed by 2 bases and 1 base, with 7 bases remaining between them. The CDR3: CASSFPGSYEQYF. The CDR3, as DNA: TGTGCCAGCAGCTTCCCAGGGTCCTACGAGCAGTACTTC.

The chain carries TRBV5-4 and TRBJ2-5, with a possible D match to TRBD1 (6 bases). V shed 4 bases and J shed 4 bases, with 14 bases lying between them. Germline V gene lookup returns CDR1 SGHNT and CDR2 YYREEE (reference sequence). There are 14 residues in the CDR3. CDR3 DNA sequence: TGTGCCAGCAGCCCGGACAGCTTGAGAGAGACCCAGTACTTC. Translated: CASSPDSLRETQYF.

V gene TRBV7-3 combines with J gene TRBJ1-2; D possibly corresponds to TRBD1 (5 bases). The germline V gene has CDR1 SGHTA and CDR2 FQGTGA. V was trimmed by 2 bases and J by 6 bases, leaving 10 bases between them. There are 13 residues in the CDR3. CDR3 amino acids: CASSLGGANGYTF. The DNA for the CDR3 is TGTGCCAGCAGCTTAGGTGGGGCGAATGGCTACACCTTC.

The CDR3 sequence is CASSLGGTSTDTQYF. The CDR3 DNA is TGTGCCAGCAGCTTAGGAGGAACTAGCACAGATACGCAGTATTTT. This chain connects TRBV7-9 to TRBJ2-3; no reliable D call. The CDR3 length is 15 residues. Trimming pared 1 base from V and 0 bases from J, leaving 8 bases between. The V gene's germline CDR1 is SEHNR and CDR2 FQNEAQ (reference sequence).

The rearrangement uses TRBV15 and TRBJ1-5, with D perhaps TRBD1 (5 bases). Deletions cut 2 bases from V and 0 bases from J, with 8 bases between. This CDR3 comprises 15 residues. CDR1 is LNHNV, CDR2 YYDKDF, per germline (reference sequence). This CDR3 reads CATSRQGNSNQPQHF. DNA for the CDR3: TGTGCCACCAGCAGACAGGGTAATAGCAATCAGCCCCAGCATTTT.

CDR3 coding DNA: TGTGCCAGCTCACCATTAACGGACAGGGGTACACCCCTCCACTTT. Translating gives CASSPLTDRGTPLHF. The chain uses TRBV18 and TRBJ1-6; 9 bases agree with TRBD1. Germline trimming cut 2 bases from V and 11 bases from J; bases unmatched to any gene: 7. The CDR3 consists of 15 residues. Germline V lookup: CDR1 KGHSH, CDR2 LQKENI.

This clone has just a few counts. The gene calls are TRBV5-1 and TRBJ2-7, with D possibly TRBD1 on 5 matching bases. The germline V and J ends were trimmed by 2 bases and 1 base, with 10 bases remaining between them. The CDR3 totals 14 residues. Germline assignment: CDR1 SGHRS and CDR2 YFSETQ. Here the CDR3 reads CASSFEDISYEQYF. CDR3 nucleotides: TGCGCCAGCAGCTTTGAGGACATTTCCTACGAGCAGTACTTC. Based on the CDR3 plus reference TRBV5-1 and TRBJ2-7, the full variable domain is KAGVTQTPRYLIKTRGQQVTLSCSPISGHRSVSWYQQTPGQGLQFLFEYFSETQRNKGNFPGRFSGRQFSNSRSEMNVSTLELGDSALYLCASSFEDISYEQYFGPGTRLTVT.

V and J are TRBV6-5 and TRBJ2-5; TRBD1 is a possible D gene (5 bases). The last part of the DNA fits TRBJ2-7 better; the J call may be wrong. The germline V gene encodes CDR1 MNHEY and CDR2 SVGAGI. CDR3 length equals 16 residues. CDR3 sequence reads: CASSYQGGAEPYEQYF. The CDR3 DNA is TGTGCCAGCAGTTATCAGGGTGGGGCAGAACCCTACGAGCAGTACTTC.

The chain recombines TRBV9 with TRBJ2-7; possible D gene TRBD2, 5 bases. CDR3 size: 14 residues. CDR1 and CDR2 (germline): SGDLS, YYNGEE. V was clipped by 4 bases and J by 6 bases, with 17 bases between them. CDR3 in amino acids: CASSPGERVGEQYF. The CDR3 nucleotides are TGTGCCAGCAGCCCCGGGGAGAGGGTTGGCGAGCAGTACTTC.

The V gene is TRBV10-2, the J gene TRBJ1-5, with a tentative D call TRBD1 (6 bases). This CDR3 is built from 15 residues. CDR1 WSHSY and CDR2 SAAADI come from the germline V gene. Trimming shortened V by 2 bases and J by 2 bases, and 10 bases separated the two germline ends. DNA of the CDR3: TGCGCCAGCAGTGAGGCGGCAGGGGGCAATCAGCCCCAGCATTTT. Protein product: CASSEAAGGNQPQHF.

The chain uses TRBV6-5 and TRBJ1-1, with no clear D. The CDR3 runs 13 residues. The V gene's germline CDR1 is MNHEY and CDR2 SVGAGI. V was pared by 5 bases and J by 9 bases, with 16 bases between. The CDR3, as DNA: TGTGCCAGCAGTGAAGCGCTTGGAGGGAAAGCTTTCTTT. Amino acids: CASSEALGGKAFF.

The CDR3 nucleotides read TGTGCCAGTAGTATAGGTCCCGGCGGGGAGCTGTTTTTT. Translating it yields CASSIGPGGELFF. The chain carries TRBV19 and TRBJ2-2; D not resolved. V was trimmed by 1 base and J by 7 bases, leaving 7 bases between them. The CDR3 runs to 13 residues. The germline gives CDR1 LNHDA, CDR2 SQIVND (reference sequence).

J is TRBJ2-5 and V is TRBV9; 9 positions match TRBD2. The CDR3 totals 18 residues. Trimming took 1 base from V and 7 from J; bases not matched to a gene: 17. In germline, CDR1 is SGDLS, CDR2 YYNGEE. CDR3 sequence: CASSVLRDVAGGPGTQYF. DNA for the CDR3: TGTGCCAGCAGCGTACTCCGGGATGTGGCGGGAGGGCCGGGGACCCAGTACTTC.

The rearrangement links TRBV6-1 to TRBJ2-2; D might be TRBD1 (5 bases). Germline-derived CDR1 and CDR2 are MNHNS and SASEGT. CDR3 size: 14 residues. V lost 6 bases and J 4 bases, leaving 12 bases between the germline ends. CDR3 sequence (DNA): TGTGCCAGCAGCCAGGGTCATCCCACCGGGGAGCTGTTTTTT. It specifies CASSQGHPTGELFF.

This chain links TRBV15 with TRBJ1-1; no definite D call. V dropped 8 bases and J dropped 5 bases, with 18 bases sitting between them. Germline loops: CDR1 LNHNV, CDR2 YYDKDF (reference sequence). This CDR3 has 14 amino acids. CDR3 loop: CATEEGGLGTEAFF. The CDR3 coding sequence is TGTGCCACCGAGGAGGGCGGTCTGGGAACTGAAGCTTTCTTT.

V and J are TRBV7-9 and TRBJ2-1; possibly TRBD2 for D (6 bases). This CDR3 is built from 14 residues. Germline V gene data show CDR1 as SEHNR and CDR2 as FQNEAQ (reference sequence). Trimming took off 2 bases at V and 8 bases at J, with 13 bases between the two ends. The DNA for the CDR3 is TGTGCCAGCAGCTTACTGGGACTCGGTGATGAGCAGTTCTTC. It translates to CASSLLGLGDEQFF.